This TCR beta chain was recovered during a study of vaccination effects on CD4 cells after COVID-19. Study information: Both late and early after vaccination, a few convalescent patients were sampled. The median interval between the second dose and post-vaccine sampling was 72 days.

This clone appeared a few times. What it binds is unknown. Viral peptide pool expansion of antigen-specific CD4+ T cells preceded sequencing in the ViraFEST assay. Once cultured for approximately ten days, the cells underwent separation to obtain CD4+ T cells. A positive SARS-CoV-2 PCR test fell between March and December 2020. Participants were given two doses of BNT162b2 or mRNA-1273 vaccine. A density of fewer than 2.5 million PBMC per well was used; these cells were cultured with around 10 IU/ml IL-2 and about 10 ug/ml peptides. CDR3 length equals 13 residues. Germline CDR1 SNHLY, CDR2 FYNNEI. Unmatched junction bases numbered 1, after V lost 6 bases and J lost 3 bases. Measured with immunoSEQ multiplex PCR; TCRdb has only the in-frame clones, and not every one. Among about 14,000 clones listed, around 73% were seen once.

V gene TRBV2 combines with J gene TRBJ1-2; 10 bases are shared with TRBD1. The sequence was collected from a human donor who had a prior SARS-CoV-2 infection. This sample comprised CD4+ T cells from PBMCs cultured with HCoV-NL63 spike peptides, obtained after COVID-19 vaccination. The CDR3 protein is CASRDRGHYGYTF. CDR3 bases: TGTGCCAGCAGAGACAGGGGGCACTATGGCTACACCTTC.